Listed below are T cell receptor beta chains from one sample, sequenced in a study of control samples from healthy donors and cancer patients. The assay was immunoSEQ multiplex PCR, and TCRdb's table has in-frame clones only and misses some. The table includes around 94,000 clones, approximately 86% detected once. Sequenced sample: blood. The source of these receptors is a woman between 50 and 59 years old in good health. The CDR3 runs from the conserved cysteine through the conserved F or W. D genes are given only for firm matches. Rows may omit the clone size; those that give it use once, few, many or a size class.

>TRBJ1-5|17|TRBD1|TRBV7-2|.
CASSLALTGGIDQPQHF
TGTGCCAGCAGCTTAGCCCTGACAGGGGGTATTGATCAGCCCCAGCATTTT
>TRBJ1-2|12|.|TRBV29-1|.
CSVDHLNYGYTF
TGCAGCGTTGATCATCTAAACTATGGCTACACCTTC
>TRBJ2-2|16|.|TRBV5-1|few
CASSPQIAGNTGELFF
TGCGCCAGCAGCCCCCAGATTGCTGGGAACACCGGGGAGCTGTTTTTT
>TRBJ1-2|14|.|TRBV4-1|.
CASSQDGRGYGYTF
TGCGCCAGCAGCCAAGACGGAAGGGGGTATGGCTACACCTTC
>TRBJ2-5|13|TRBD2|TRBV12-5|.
CASLSGAQETQYF
TGTGCTAGCCTTAGCGGGGCCCAAGAGACCCAGTACTTC
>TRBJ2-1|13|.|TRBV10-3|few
CAISGGAGDEQFF
TGTGCCATCAGTGGTGGGGCAGGGGATGAGCAGTTCTTC
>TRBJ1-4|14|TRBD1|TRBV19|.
CASRTGAANEKLFF
TGTGCCAGCAGGACAGGAGCGGCTAATGAAAAACTGTTTTTT
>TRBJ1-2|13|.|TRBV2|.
CASKADIGYGYTF
TGTGCCAGCAAAGCGGACATCGGGTATGGCTACACCTTC
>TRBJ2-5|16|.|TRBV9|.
CASSVGLASYQETQYF
TGTGCCAGCAGCGTAGGTCTAGCCTCGTACCAAGAGACCCAGTACTTC
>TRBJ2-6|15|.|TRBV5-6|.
CASSWDFSGANVLTF
TGTGCCAGCAGCTGGGACTTCTCTGGGGCCAACGTCCTGACTTTC
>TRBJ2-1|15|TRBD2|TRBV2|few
CASSELAGDANEQFF
TGTGCCAGCAGTGAACTAGCGGGAGACGCCAATGAGCAGTTCTTC
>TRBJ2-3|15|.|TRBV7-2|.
CASSLGGASTDTQYF
TGTGCCAGCAGCTTAGGAGGGGCCAGCACAGATACGCAGTATTTT
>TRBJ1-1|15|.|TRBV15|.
CATSRDRAGNTEAFF
TGTGCCACCAGCAGAGATCGCGCAGGGAACACTGAAGCTTTCTTT
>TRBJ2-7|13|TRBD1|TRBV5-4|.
CASSRDRTYEQYF
TGTGCCAGCAGCAGGGACAGAACCTACGAGCAGTACTTC
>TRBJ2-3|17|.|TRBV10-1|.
CASSEGSACASTDTQYF
TGCGCCAGCAGTGAGGGCTCTGCTTGCGCTAGCACAGATACGCAGTATTTT
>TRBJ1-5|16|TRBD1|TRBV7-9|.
CASSLGTGGTTQPQHF
TGTGCCAGCAGCTTAGGGACAGGGGGGACTACACAGCCCCAGCATTTT
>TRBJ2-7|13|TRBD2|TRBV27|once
CATAVLAGGEQYF
TGTGCCACCGCTGTACTAGCGGGAGGCGAGCAGTACTTC
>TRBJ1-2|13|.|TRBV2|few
CASSGATATGYTF
TGTGCCAGCAGTGGGGCGACGGCTACTGGCTACACCTTC
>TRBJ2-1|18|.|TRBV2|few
CASVRTSVASGSGNEQFF
TGTGCCAGCGTTCGGACCAGCGTTGCATCTGGGTCAGGCAATGAGCAGTTCTTC
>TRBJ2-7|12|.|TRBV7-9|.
CASSEIPYEQYF
TGTGCCAGCAGCGAGATACCCTACGAGCAGTACTTC
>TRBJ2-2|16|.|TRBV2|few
CASSEWGRTNTGELFF
TGTGCCAGCAGTGAATGGGGACGGACGAACACCGGGGAGCTGTTTTTT
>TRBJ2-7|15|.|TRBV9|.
CASSVDPAHSYEQYF
TGTGCCAGCAGCGTAGATCCAGCCCACTCCTACGAGCAGTACTTC
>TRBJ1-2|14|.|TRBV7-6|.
CASSPRDTDYGYTF
TGTGCCAGCAGCCCCCGGGACACGGACTATGGCTACACCTTC
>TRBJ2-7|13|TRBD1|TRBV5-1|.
CASSPGQNYEQYF
TGCGCCAGCAGTCCGGGACAGAACTACGAGCAGTACTTC
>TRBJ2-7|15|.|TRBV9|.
CASSGRDSIFYEQYF
TGTGCCAGCAGCGGCCGGGACTCGATCTTCTACGAGCAGTACTTC
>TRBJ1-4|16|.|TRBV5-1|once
CASSPNTGSRGEKLFF
TGCGCCAGCAGCCCTAATACCGGGTCCCGGGGGGAAAAACTGTTTTTT
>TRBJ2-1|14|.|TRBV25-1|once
CASSEPRFYNEQFF
TGTGCCAGCAGTGAACCCAGATTCTACAATGAGCAGTTCTTC
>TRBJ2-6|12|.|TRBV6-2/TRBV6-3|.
CASSSIANVLTF
TGTGCCAGCAGTTCCATAGCCAACGTCCTGACTTTC
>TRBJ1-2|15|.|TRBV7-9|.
CASTNPLTVAGGYTF
TGTGCCAGCACCAATCCCCTGACCGTGGCGGGAGGCTACACCTTC
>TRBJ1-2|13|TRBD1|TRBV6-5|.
CASSYGDRNGYTF
TGTGCCAGCAGTTACGGGGACAGAAACGGCTACACCTTC
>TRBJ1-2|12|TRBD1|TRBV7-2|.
CASSLRTGADTF
TGTGCCAGCAGCCTAAGAACAGGGGCGGACACCTTC
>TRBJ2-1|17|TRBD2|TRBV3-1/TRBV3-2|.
CASSQERGLAAVNEQFF
TGTGCCAGCAGCCAAGAGAGGGGACTAGCGGCAGTCAATGAGCAGTTCTTC
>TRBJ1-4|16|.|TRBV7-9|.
CASSLGTATTNEKLFF
TGTGCCAGCAGCTTAGGGACAGCGACAACTAATGAAAAACTGTTTTTT
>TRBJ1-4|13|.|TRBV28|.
CATSTASNEKLFF
TGTGCCACCTCGACAGCATCTAATGAAAAACTGTTTTTT
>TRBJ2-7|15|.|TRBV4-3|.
CASSQDGGGSYEQYF
TGCGCCAGCAGCCAAGATGGGGGCGGGAGCTACGAGCAGTACTTC
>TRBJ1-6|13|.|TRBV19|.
CATRRTVNSPLHF
TGTGCCACCAGACGGACAGTGAACTCACCCCTCCACTTT
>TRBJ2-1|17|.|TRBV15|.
CATSRGPPGSLYNEQFF
TGTGCCACCAGCAGAGGCCCCCCAGGGTCCCTTTACAATGAGCAGTTCTTC
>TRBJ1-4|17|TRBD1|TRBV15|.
CATRRQGLSSANEKLFF
TGTGCCACCAGACGACAGGGGTTATCGTCAGCTAATGAAAAACTGTTTTTT
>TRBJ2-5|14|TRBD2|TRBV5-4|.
CASSLRGGQETQYF
TGTGCCAGCAGCTTACGGGGGGGTCAAGAGACCCAGTACTTC
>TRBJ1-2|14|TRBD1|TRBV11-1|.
CASSRQGSRYGYTF
TGTGCCAGCAGCCGACAGGGGTCGCGCTATGGCTACACCTTC
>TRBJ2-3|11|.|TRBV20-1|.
CSARAPGTQYF
TGCAGTGCTAGGGCCCCGGGGACGCAGTATTTT
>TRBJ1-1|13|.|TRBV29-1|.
CSGEEPKGTEAFF
TGCAGCGGAGAGGAGCCGAAAGGCACTGAAGCTTTCTTT
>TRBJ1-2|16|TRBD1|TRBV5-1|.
CASRGVGQGDGSGYTF
TGCGCCAGCAGAGGGGTCGGACAGGGGGACGGAAGTGGCTACACCTTC
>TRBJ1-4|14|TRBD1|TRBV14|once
CASRRTGGGEKLFF
TGTGCCAGCAGACGGACAGGGGGCGGTGAAAAACTGTTTTTT
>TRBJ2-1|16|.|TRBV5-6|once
CASSLGSSQLHNEQFF
TGTGCCAGCAGCTTGGGGTCTTCTCAACTTCACAATGAGCAGTTCTTC
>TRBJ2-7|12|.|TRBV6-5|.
CTSSTGGREQYF
TGTACCAGCAGTACCGGGGGGCGGGAGCAGTACTTC
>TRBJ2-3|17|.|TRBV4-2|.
CASSQGARGRSTDTQYF
TGTGCCAGCAGCCAAGGGGCTCGGGGCCGAAGCACAGATACGCAGTATTTT
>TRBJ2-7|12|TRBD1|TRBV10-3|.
CAISGQGYEQYF
TGTGCCATCAGCGGACAGGGCTACGAGCAGTACTTC
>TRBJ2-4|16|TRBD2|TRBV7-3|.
CASSLRAGAKGNIQYF
TGTGCCAGCAGCTTAAGAGCGGGGGCCAAGGGAAACATTCAGTACTTC
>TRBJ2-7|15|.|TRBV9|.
CASSVGPGSQYEQYF
TGTGCCAGCAGCGTCGGTCCGGGGAGCCAATACGAGCAGTACTTC
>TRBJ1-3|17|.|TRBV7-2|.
CASSLAARQAIGNTIYF
TGTGCCAGCAGCTTAGCGGCGAGGCAGGCAATTGGAAACACCATATATTTT
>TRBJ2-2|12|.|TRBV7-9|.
CASSFGGGELFF
TGTGCCAGCAGCTTCGGGGGAGGGGAGCTGTTTTTT
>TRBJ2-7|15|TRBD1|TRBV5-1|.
CASSLGQGSSYEQYF
TGCGCCAGCAGCTTGGGACAGGGCTCCTCCTACGAGCAGTACTTC